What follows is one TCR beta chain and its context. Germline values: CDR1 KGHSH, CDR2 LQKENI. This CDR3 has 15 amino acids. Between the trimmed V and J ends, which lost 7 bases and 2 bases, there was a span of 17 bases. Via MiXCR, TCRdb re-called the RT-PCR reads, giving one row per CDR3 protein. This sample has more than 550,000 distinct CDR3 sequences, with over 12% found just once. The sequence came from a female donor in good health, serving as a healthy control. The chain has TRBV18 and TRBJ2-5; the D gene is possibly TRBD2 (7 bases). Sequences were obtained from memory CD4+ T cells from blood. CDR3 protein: CASWGPGGRQETQYF. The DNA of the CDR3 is TGTGCCAGCTGGGGGCCGGGAGGCCGACAAGAGACCCAGTACTTC.